This TCR beta chain was recorded in a study of blood T cell repertoires in COVID-19. Study-wide context: In each case, the material was cDNA or gDNA derived from T cells, B-cell-depleted T cells, or PBMCs.

Sequencing was performed with immunoSEQ multiplex PCR; in TCRdb, only in-frame clones are kept and a portion is missing. Of roughly 80,000 clones in the sample, around 92% were seen once. Germline V lookup: CDR1 ENHRY, CDR2 SYGVKD. V gave up 5 bases and J gave up 3 bases, with 15 bases separating them. The CDR3 contains 15 residues. V is TRBV10-3 and J is TRBJ2-3, with D perhaps matching TRBD2 (6 bases). Input material: peripheral blood. This clonotype was sampled from a woman aged 45-65 years in a cohort sampled during active COVID-19. The CDR3 sequence is CAISYSGYSTDTQYF. Written as DNA, the CDR3 is TGTGCCATCAGTTATAGCGGATATTCAACAGATACGCAGTATTTT.